This note documents a single T cell receptor beta chain sequence. The sample comes from a study of cytomegalovirus exposure and HLA in healthy donors. The PCR used 60 Vbeta and 13 Jbeta primers. Clones were read by immunoSEQ multiplex PCR, and TCRdb kept only the in-frame ones, dropping some. This table holds about 130,000 clones, around 80% found once. Trimming took 3 bases from V and 5 from J, leaving 14 bases between them. Germline V CDR1 and CDR2: SGHRS, YFSETQ. The CDR3 runs 14 residues. The sample was PBMCs. The chain employs TRBV5-1 and TRBJ2-5; possibly TRBD2 for D (6 bases). The clonotype was recovered from a boy between 2 and 10 years old in good health and CMV-seronegative. CDR3 DNA sequence: TGCGCCAGCAGCTCCTCTAGCGTTCGGGAGACCCAGTACTTC. It translates to CASSSSSVRETQYF.